This T cell receptor (beta chain) was documented in a study of control samples from healthy donors and cancer patients. The V and J ends lost 1 base and 5 bases respectively, with 9 bases between them. The CDR3 length is 14 residues. Per germline, CDR1 LGHDT and CDR2 YNNKEL (reference sequence). Measured with immunoSEQ multiplex PCR; TCRdb has only the in-frame clones, and not every one. Altogether under 85,000 clones are present, 93% being singletons, with the ten largest covering around 1.3%. The sequence was obtained from a woman aged 40 to 50 with lung cancer. What was sequenced was PBMCs. V usage is TRBV3-1 (or the pseudogene TRBV3-2) and J usage is TRBJ1-5; D gene unclear. The CDR3 DNA follows: TGTGCCAGCAGCCAAGTTCCAGTGGATCAGCCCCAGCATTTT. As protein: CASSQVPVDQPQHF.